This is a list of T cell receptor beta chains from one sample in a study of blood T cell repertoires in COVID-19. Measured with immunoSEQ multiplex PCR; TCRdb has only the in-frame clones, and not every one. The sample has more than 80,000 clones, around 88% seen once. Material for sequencing was peripheral blood. These receptors were taken from a woman aged 60-75 years with COVID-19, enrolled during active disease. CDR3s include the opening cysteine and the closing phenylalanine or tryptophan. The D gene is left open where the match is weak. Expanded clones are given a class, and other clones once, few, many or no size at all.

d_gene: -
abundance: -
v_gene: TRBV4-3
j_gene: TRBJ1-4
CDR3aa: CASSQGAGEEKLFF
CDR3nt: TGCGCCAGCAGCCAAGGGGCAGGGGAGGAAAAACTGTTTTTT

d_gene: -
abundance: -
v_gene: TRBV7-8
j_gene: TRBJ1-2
CDR3aa: CASSLAGTVRGYTF
CDR3nt: TGTGCCAGCAGCTTAGCGGGTACAGTTCGTGGCTACACCTTC

d_gene: -
abundance: once
v_gene: TRBV13
j_gene: TRBJ2-3
CDR3aa: CASSSREDTQYF
CDR3nt: TGTGCCAGCAGCTCCCGGGAAGATACGCAGTATTTT

d_gene: -
abundance: -
v_gene: TRBV19
j_gene: TRBJ1-2
CDR3aa: CASSIGQKNYGYTF
CDR3nt: TGTGCCAGTAGTATAGGGCAGAAGAACTATGGCTACACCTTC

d_gene: TRBD1
abundance: -
v_gene: TRBV7-2
j_gene: TRBJ2-1
CDR3aa: CASSLDRVYNEQFF
CDR3nt: TGTGCCAGCAGCTTGGACAGGGTCTACAATGAGCAGTTCTTC

d_gene: TRBD1
abundance: -
v_gene: TRBV5-1
j_gene: TRBJ2-2
CDR3aa: CASSLLGQGDTGELFF
CDR3nt: TGCGCCAGCAGCTTGTTGGGACAGGGGGACACCGGGGAGCTGTTTTTT

d_gene: -
abundance: -
v_gene: TRBV9
j_gene: TRBJ2-2
CDR3aa: CASSAYGGGGTGELFF
CDR3nt: TGTGCCAGCAGCGCCTACGGAGGGGGCGGCACCGGGGAGCTGTTTTTT

d_gene: TRBD1
abundance: -
v_gene: TRBV3-1/TRBV3-2
j_gene: TRBJ1-2
CDR3aa: CASSQSRGQGFGYTF
CDR3nt: TGTGCCAGCAGCCAATCTAGGGGACAGGGTTTTGGCTACACCTTC

d_gene: TRBD1
abundance: -
v_gene: TRBV3-1/TRBV3-2
j_gene: TRBJ2-7
CDR3aa: CASSQDMTGGSYEQYF
CDR3nt: TGTGCCAGCAGCCAAGATATGACAGGGGGCTCCTACGAGCAGTACTTC

d_gene: TRBD2
abundance: -
v_gene: TRBV4-2
j_gene: TRBJ2-3
CDR3aa: CASSQVPVAGGADTQYF
CDR3nt: TGTGCCAGCAGCCAGGTCCCCGTAGCGGGGGGGGCTGATACGCAGTATTTT

d_gene: TRBD1
abundance: -
v_gene: TRBV10-3
j_gene: TRBJ1-4
CDR3aa: CAISESGRGPGEKLFF
CDR3nt: TGTGCCATCAGTGAGTCGGGCAGGGGGCCGGGCGAAAAACTGTTTTTT

d_gene: TRBD1
abundance: -
v_gene: TRBV2
j_gene: TRBJ1-5
CDR3aa: CASRGDSHNQPQHF
CDR3nt: TGTGCCAGCAGAGGGGACAGCCACAATCAGCCCCAGCATTTT

d_gene: TRBD1
abundance: -
v_gene: TRBV5-1
j_gene: TRBJ1-3
CDR3aa: CASSSDRGSGNTIYF
CDR3nt: TGCGCCAGCAGCTCCGACAGGGGGTCCGGAAACACCATATATTTT

d_gene: -
abundance: -
v_gene: TRBV2
j_gene: TRBJ1-1
CDR3aa: CASRTVGAGENTEAFF
CDR3nt: TGTGCCAGCAGGACCGTGGGGGCGGGGGAGAACACTGAAGCTTTCTTT

d_gene: -
abundance: -
v_gene: TRBV19
j_gene: TRBJ2-3
CDR3aa: CASSILASRQDTQYF
CDR3nt: TGTGCCAGTAGTATTCTGGCTAGCAGACAAGATACGCAGTATTTT

d_gene: -
abundance: few
v_gene: TRBV6-5
j_gene: TRBJ1-5
CDR3aa: CASSQDSQPQHF
CDR3nt: TGTGCCAGCAGCCAGGACAGCCAGCCCCAGCATTTT

d_gene: TRBD1
abundance: -
v_gene: TRBV7-9
j_gene: TRBJ1-6
CDR3aa: CASSPLRDRVTYNSPLHF
CDR3nt: TGTGCCAGCAGCCCCCTCCGGGACAGGGTCACCTATAATTCACCCCTCCACTTT

d_gene: -
abundance: -
v_gene: TRBV10-3
j_gene: TRBJ2-2
CDR3aa: CAISDPGMNTGELFF
CDR3nt: TGTGCCATCAGTGACCCCGGGATGAACACCGGGGAGCTGTTTTTT

d_gene: TRBD2
abundance: -
v_gene: TRBV2
j_gene: TRBJ2-3
CDR3aa: CASGGLSSTDTQYF
CDR3nt: TGTGCCAGCGGGGGACTATCCAGCACAGATACGCAGTATTTT

d_gene: TRBD2
abundance: -
v_gene: TRBV4-3
j_gene: TRBJ2-3
CDR3aa: CASSSGASGGSDTQYF
CDR3nt: TGCGCCAGCAGCTCGGGGGCTAGCGGGGGCTCAGATACGCAGTATTTT

d_gene: -
abundance: -
v_gene: TRBV15
j_gene: TRBJ2-1
CDR3aa: CATSRDVYGYNEQFF
CDR3nt: TGTGCCACCAGCAGAGATGTCTACGGCTACAATGAGCAGTTCTTC

d_gene: -
abundance: once
v_gene: TRBV7-3
j_gene: TRBJ1-2
CDR3aa: CASSPAGAYGYTF
CDR3nt: TGTGCCAGCAGCCCCGCAGGGGCCTATGGCTACACCTTC

d_gene: -
abundance: -
v_gene: TRBV7-9
j_gene: TRBJ1-6
CDR3aa: CASTSPRGGHSPLHF
CDR3nt: TGTGCCAGCACCTCCCCCAGGGGCGGCCATTCACCCCTCCACTTT

d_gene: -
abundance: -
v_gene: TRBV6-2/TRBV6-3
j_gene: TRBJ2-1
CDR3aa: CASSGTLVNNEQFF
CDR3nt: TGTGCCAGCAGCGGGACACTAGTAAACAATGAGCAGTTCTTC

d_gene: TRBD1
abundance: -
v_gene: TRBV10-3
j_gene: TRBJ1-1
CDR3aa: CAISDPGTGNTEAFF
CDR3nt: TGTGCCATCAGTGACCCTGGGACAGGGAACACTGAAGCTTTCTTT

d_gene: TRBD1
abundance: few
v_gene: TRBV7-2
j_gene: TRBJ1-4
CDR3aa: CASTLDRYNEKLFF
CDR3nt: TGTGCCAGCACCTTGGACAGGTATAATGAAAAACTGTTTTTT

d_gene: -
abundance: -
v_gene: TRBV14
j_gene: TRBJ1-5
CDR3aa: CASRRMRGNQPQHF
CDR3nt: TGTGCCAGCAGGAGGATGAGGGGGAATCAGCCCCAGCATTTT

d_gene: -
abundance: -
v_gene: TRBV5-4
j_gene: TRBJ2-1
CDR3aa: CASTRTGYYNEQFF
CDR3nt: TGTGCCAGCACCCGGACGGGGTACTACAATGAGCAGTTCTTC

d_gene: -
abundance: -
v_gene: TRBV30
j_gene: TRBJ2-5
CDR3aa: CAWNGGGPTQYF
CDR3nt: TGTGCCTGGAATGGGGGGGGGCCGACCCAGTACTTC

d_gene: TRBD1
abundance: -
v_gene: TRBV6-5
j_gene: TRBJ1-1
CDR3aa: CASRSTGGTEAFF
CDR3nt: TGTGCCAGCAGATCGACAGGGGGCACTGAAGCTTTCTTT

d_gene: TRBD2
abundance: -
v_gene: TRBV4-2
j_gene: TRBJ2-5
CDR3aa: CASSQEPPGGASETQYF
CDR3nt: TGTGCCAGCAGCCAAGAACCGCCCGGGGGGGCCTCGGAGACCCAGTACTTC

d_gene: TRBD1
abundance: -
v_gene: TRBV5-1
j_gene: TRBJ1-4
CDR3aa: CASSSSGQGPEKLFF
CDR3nt: TGCGCCAGCAGCTCGTCCGGACAGGGGCCTGAAAAACTGTTTTTT

d_gene: TRBD2
abundance: -
v_gene: TRBV18
j_gene: TRBJ2-7
CDR3aa: CASSPGGPQYEQYF
CDR3nt: TGTGCCAGCTCCCCGGGGGGACCCCAGTACGAGCAGTACTTC

d_gene: -
abundance: -
v_gene: TRBV27
j_gene: TRBJ1-4
CDR3aa: CASSLYPLFIGQTTNEKLFF
CDR3nt: TGTGCCAGCAGTTTATATCCGCTTTTTATCGGACAGACAACTAATGAAAAACTGTTTTTT

d_gene: TRBD1
abundance: -
v_gene: TRBV28
j_gene: TRBJ1-2
CDR3aa: CASRGRGQGFGYTF
CDR3nt: TGTGCCAGCAGGGGGCGGGGACAGGGTTTTGGCTACACCTTC

d_gene: TRBD1
abundance: once
v_gene: TRBV27
j_gene: TRBJ1-1
CDR3aa: CASSLTGGPTAEAFF
CDR3nt: TGTGCCAGCAGTTTAACAGGGGGCCCGACCGCTGAAGCTTTCTTT

d_gene: TRBD1
abundance: -
v_gene: TRBV27
j_gene: TRBJ2-7
CDR3aa: CASSWGDRDGVEQYF
CDR3nt: TGTGCCAGCAGTTGGGGGGACAGGGATGGGGTCGAGCAGTACTTC

d_gene: -
abundance: -
v_gene: TRBV12-3/TRBV12-4
j_gene: TRBJ1-3
CDR3aa: CASSYEENTIYF
CDR3nt: TGTGCCAGCAGCTACGAAGAAAACACCATATATTTT

d_gene: TRBD2
abundance: once
v_gene: TRBV11-3
j_gene: TRBJ2-5
CDR3aa: CASSSGLAGSQETQYF
CDR3nt: TGTGCCAGCAGCTCCGGACTAGCGGGCAGCCAAGAGACCCAGTACTTC

d_gene: -
abundance: -
v_gene: TRBV4-3
j_gene: TRBJ1-2
CDR3aa: CASSQGGGGFNYGYTF
CDR3nt: TGCGCCAGCAGCCAAGGGGGCGGGGGGTTTAACTATGGCTACACCTTC

d_gene: -
abundance: -
v_gene: TRBV2
j_gene: TRBJ2-7
CDR3aa: CAVGQAYEQYF
CDR3nt: TGTGCAGTTGGTCAGGCCTACGAGCAGTACTTC

d_gene: TRBD2
abundance: -
v_gene: TRBV27
j_gene: TRBJ2-3
CDR3aa: CASSLFWRGGSDTQYF
CDR3nt: TGTGCCAGCAGTTTGTTTTGGCGGGGGGGTTCCGATACGCAGTATTTT

d_gene: -
abundance: -
v_gene: TRBV10-3
j_gene: TRBJ2-3
CDR3aa: CAISETSTPDTQYF
CDR3nt: TGTGCCATCAGTGAGACCTCGACACCAGATACGCAGTATTTT

d_gene: -
abundance: -
v_gene: TRBV2
j_gene: TRBJ2-3
CDR3aa: CASSDGSTSTDTQYF
CDR3nt: TGTGCCAGCAGTGACGGTTCTACTAGCACAGATACGCAGTATTTT

d_gene: -
abundance: -
v_gene: TRBV6-5
j_gene: TRBJ2-7
CDR3aa: CASSWGGGPLYEQYF
CDR3nt: TGTGCCAGCAGTTGGGGCGGGGGCCCCCTATACGAGCAGTACTTC

d_gene: -
abundance: -
v_gene: TRBV12-3/TRBV12-4
j_gene: TRBJ2-7
CDR3aa: CASSFARSEQYF
CDR3nt: TGTGCCAGCAGTTTTGCTAGGAGCGAGCAGTACTTC

d_gene: -
abundance: -
v_gene: TRBV9
j_gene: TRBJ1-1
CDR3aa: CASSRRNTEAFF
CDR3nt: TGTGCCAGCAGCCGTAGGAACACTGAAGCTTTCTTT

d_gene: -
abundance: once
v_gene: TRBV5-4
j_gene: TRBJ1-2
CDR3aa: CASSLGVGADYGYTF
CDR3nt: TGTGCCAGCAGCTTGGGTGTAGGGGCTGACTATGGCTACACCTTC

d_gene: -
abundance: -
v_gene: TRBV7-9
j_gene: TRBJ1-6
CDR3aa: CASSLAGIRGSPLHF
CDR3nt: TGTGCCAGCAGCTTAGCCGGGATTCGGGGTTCACCCCTCCACTTT

d_gene: TRBD1
abundance: -
v_gene: TRBV6-2/TRBV6-3
j_gene: TRBJ2-5
CDR3aa: CASSYTGTGGSGGTQYF
CDR3nt: TGTGCCAGCAGTTACACCGGGACAGGCGGTTCCGGTGGGACCCAGTACTTC

d_gene: -
abundance: -
v_gene: TRBV12-3/TRBV12-4
j_gene: TRBJ1-5
CDR3aa: CASLGDSGQPQHF
CDR3nt: TGTGCCAGCCTGGGGGACTCAGGACAGCCCCAGCATTTT

d_gene: -
abundance: -
v_gene: TRBV23-1
j_gene: TRBJ1-3
CDR3aa: CASSLTGNSGNTIYF
CDR3nt: TGCGCCAGCTCCCTCACAGGGAACTCTGGAAACACCATATATTTT

d_gene: -
abundance: -
v_gene: TRBV7-3
j_gene: TRBJ1-1
CDR3aa: CASSSTGPMNTEAFF
CDR3nt: TGTGCCAGCAGCTCGACAGGCCCCATGAACACTGAAGCTTTCTTT

d_gene: TRBD1
abundance: -
v_gene: TRBV7-2
j_gene: TRBJ1-2
CDR3aa: CASSLMGTGRNYGYTF
CDR3nt: TGTGCCAGCAGCTTAATGGGGACAGGACGAAACTATGGCTACACCTTC

d_gene: -
abundance: -
v_gene: TRBV6-2/TRBV6-3
j_gene: TRBJ2-7
CDR3aa: CASSIAYEQYF
CDR3nt: TGTGCCAGCAGTATAGCCTACGAGCAGTACTTC

d_gene: TRBD1
abundance: -
v_gene: TRBV10-3
j_gene: TRBJ1-5
CDR3aa: CAISEDRAGRGSNQPQHF
CDR3nt: TGTGCCATCAGTGAGGACAGGGCCGGCCGTGGGAGCAATCAGCCCCAGCATTTT

d_gene: TRBD1
abundance: -
v_gene: TRBV5-1
j_gene: TRBJ2-2
CDR3aa: CASSRAGQGSTGELFF
CDR3nt: TGCGCCAGCAGCAGGGCGGGACAGGGAAGTACCGGGGAGCTGTTTTTT

d_gene: TRBD1
abundance: -
v_gene: TRBV9
j_gene: TRBJ1-3
CDR3aa: CASSKGGPRTEGNTIYF
CDR3nt: TGTGCCAGCAGCAAAGGGGGCCCGAGGACCGAGGGAAACACCATATATTTT

d_gene: -
abundance: -
v_gene: TRBV7-3
j_gene: TRBJ1-4
CDR3aa: CASSFSRLNEKLFF
CDR3nt: TGTGCCAGCAGCTTTTCCCGACTGAATGAAAAACTGTTTTTT

d_gene: -
abundance: -
v_gene: TRBV7-2
j_gene: TRBJ1-2
CDR3aa: CASSLGSGADGYTF
CDR3nt: TGTGCCAGCAGCTTAGGATCAGGGGCCGATGGCTACACCTTC